This entry concerns a single TCR beta chain. As yet, its antigen is unknown. The data are from a study of cytomegalovirus exposure and HLA in healthy donors. The PCR ran on 60 Vbeta and 13 Jbeta primers. Generated by immunoSEQ multiplex PCR, the TCRdb table keeps only in-frame clones and is missing some. Of some 190,000 clones in the sample, around 86% are singletons; the top ten hold over 1%. The study, taken as a whole, reports: An ancestry cluster, one associated with Asian ancestry, reportedly showed fewer N-insertions than the approximately 720-donor mean in a later analysis. Common viral pathogens seemed, in a later analysis, to connect with several of the most significant clusters. Earlier analysis found most TCR beta V segments productive about 90% or about 30% of the time.

Between the trimmed V and J ends, which lost 6 bases and 0 bases, there was a span of 9 bases. The germline V gene has CDR1 MNHNS and CDR2 SASEGT. This CDR3 has 14 amino acids. The sample comprised PBMCs. This sequence originates from a man aged 30 to 39 in good health and CMV-seronegative. The chain is built from TRBV6-1 and TRBJ2-1; no clear D gene. The CDR3 is CASRSRSSYNEQFF. The CDR3 bases are TGTGCCAGCAGATCAAGGAGCTCCTACAATGAGCAGTTCTTC.